The clone carrying this TCR beta chain was detected a few times. Its antigen is still unknown. The sample originates from a study of T cells in Graves' hyperthyroidism and ophthalmopathy. Deletions cut 6 bases from V and 4 bases from J, with 15 bases between. The CDR3 extends over 13 amino acids. Germline CDR1 reads DFQATT; CDR2 reads SNEGSKA (reference sequence). Patients between 18 and 65 years old had hyperthyroidism, newly diagnosed and lasting under 2 months. General observations from the study: The majority of expanded thyroid clonotypes above 0.001 also appeared in blood.

Amplification of TCR beta CDR3 regions was performed using RNA transcripts as template. HTBI primers drove first-round RT-PCR of the TCR CDR3. TCRdb re-analysed the multiplex PCR reads in MiXCR, keeping a single row per CDR3 protein. This repertoire shows some 200,000 distinct CDR3 sequences, around 16% found once; its top ten account for around 48%. The chain has TRBV20-1 and TRBJ1-2; tentatively, D is TRBD1 (6 bases). This clonotype was obtained from a woman between 50 and 59 years old with Graves' hyperthyroidism. The sample was blood. The CDR3 here is CSAIQGRTYGYTF. The DNA for the CDR3 is TGCAGTGCGATACAGGGAAGGACCTATGGCTACACCTTC.